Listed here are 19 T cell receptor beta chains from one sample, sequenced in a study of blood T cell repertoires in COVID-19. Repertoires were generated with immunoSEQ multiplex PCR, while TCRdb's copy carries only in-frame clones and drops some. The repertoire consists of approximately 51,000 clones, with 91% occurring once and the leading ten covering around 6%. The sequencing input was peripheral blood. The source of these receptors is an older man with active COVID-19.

CDR3 coding DNA: TGTGCCAGCAGCCTGGGCGGGTTAACTAATGAAAAACTGTTTTTT. Its translation is CASSLGGLTNEKLFF. This sequence joins TRBV7-2 and TRBJ1-4; no firm D call. In germline, CDR1 is SGHTA, CDR2 FQGNSA. The V gene lost 5 bases and the J gene lost 1 base, with 11 bases spanning the gap. The CDR3 runs 15 residues.

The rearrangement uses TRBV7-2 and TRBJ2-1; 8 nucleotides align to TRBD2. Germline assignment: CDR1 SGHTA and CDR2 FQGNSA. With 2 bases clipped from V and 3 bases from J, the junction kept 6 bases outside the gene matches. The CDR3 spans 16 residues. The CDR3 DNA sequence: TGTGCCAGCAGCTTAAATCGGGGGGGCCTCTACAATGAGCAGTTCTTC. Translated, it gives CASSLNRGGLYNEQFF.

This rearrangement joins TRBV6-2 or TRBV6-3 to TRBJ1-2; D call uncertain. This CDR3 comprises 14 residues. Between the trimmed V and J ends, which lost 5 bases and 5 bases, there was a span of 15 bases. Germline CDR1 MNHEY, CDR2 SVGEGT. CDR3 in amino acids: CASSHPVSTYGYTF. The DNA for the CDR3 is TGTGCCAGCAGTCACCCGGTTTCAACGTATGGCTACACCTTC.

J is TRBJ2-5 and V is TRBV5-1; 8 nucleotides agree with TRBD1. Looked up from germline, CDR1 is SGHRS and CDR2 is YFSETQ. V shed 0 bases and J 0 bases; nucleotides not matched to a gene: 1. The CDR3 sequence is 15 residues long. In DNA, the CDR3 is TGCGCCAGCAGCTTGGTGACAGGGGACCAAGAGACCCAGTACTTC. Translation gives CASSLVTGDQETQYF.

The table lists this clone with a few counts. CDR3 DNA sequence: TGTGCCATCAGTGAGCACAGACACTCTGGAAACACCATATATTTT. This encodes CAISEHRHSGNTIYF. This chain joins TRBV10-3 and TRBJ1-3; D is unresolved. Germline values: CDR1 ENHRY, CDR2 SYGVKD. This CDR3 has 15 residues. V was pared by 2 bases and J by 0 bases, with 8 bases between.

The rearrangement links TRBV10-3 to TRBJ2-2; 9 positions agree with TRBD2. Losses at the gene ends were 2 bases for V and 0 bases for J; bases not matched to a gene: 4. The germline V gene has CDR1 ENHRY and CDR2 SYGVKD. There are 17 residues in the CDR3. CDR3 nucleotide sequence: TGTGCCATCAGTGAGAGTAGCGGGGGTACGAACACCGGGGAGCTGTTTTTT. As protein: CAISESSGGTNTGELFF.

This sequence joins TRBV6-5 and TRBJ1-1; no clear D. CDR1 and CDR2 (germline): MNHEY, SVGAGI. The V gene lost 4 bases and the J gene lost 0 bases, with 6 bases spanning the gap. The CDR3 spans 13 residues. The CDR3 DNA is TGTGCCAGCAGTTGGGCTATGAACACTGAAGCTTTCTTT. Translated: CASSWAMNTEAFF.

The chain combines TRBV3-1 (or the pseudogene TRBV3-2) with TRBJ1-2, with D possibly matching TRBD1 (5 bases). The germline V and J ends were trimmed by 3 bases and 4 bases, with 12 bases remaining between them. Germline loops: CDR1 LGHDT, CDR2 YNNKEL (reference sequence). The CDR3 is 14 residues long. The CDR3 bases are TGTGCCAGCAGCCATCCGACAGCTGCCTATGGCTACACCTTC. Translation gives CASSHPTAAYGYTF.

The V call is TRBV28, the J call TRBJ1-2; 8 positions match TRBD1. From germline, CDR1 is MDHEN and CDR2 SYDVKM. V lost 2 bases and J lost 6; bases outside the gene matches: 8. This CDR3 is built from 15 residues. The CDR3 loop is CASSLKSDRVNGYTF. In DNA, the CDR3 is TGTGCCAGCAGTTTAAAATCGGACAGGGTGAATGGCTACACCTTC.

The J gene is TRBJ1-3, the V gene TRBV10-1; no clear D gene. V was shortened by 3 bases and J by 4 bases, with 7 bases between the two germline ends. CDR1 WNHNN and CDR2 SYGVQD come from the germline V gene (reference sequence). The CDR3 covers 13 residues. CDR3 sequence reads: CASSEYRGNTIYF. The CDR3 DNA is TGCGCCAGCAGTGAATATCGGGGAAACACCATATATTTT.

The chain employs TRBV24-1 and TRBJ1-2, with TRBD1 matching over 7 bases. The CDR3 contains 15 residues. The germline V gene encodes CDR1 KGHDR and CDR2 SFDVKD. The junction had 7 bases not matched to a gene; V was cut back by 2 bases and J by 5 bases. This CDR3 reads CATSDSRTGPYGYTF. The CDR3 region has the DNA TGTGCCACCAGTGATTCAAGGACAGGACCATATGGCTACACCTTC.

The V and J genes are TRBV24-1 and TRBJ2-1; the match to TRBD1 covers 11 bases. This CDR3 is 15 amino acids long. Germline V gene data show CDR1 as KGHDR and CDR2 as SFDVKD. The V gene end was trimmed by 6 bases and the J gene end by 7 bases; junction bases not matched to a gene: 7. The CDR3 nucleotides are TGTGCCACCAGTTCAGGACAGGGGGCTAGTAATGAGCAGTTCTTC. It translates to CATSSGQGASNEQFF.

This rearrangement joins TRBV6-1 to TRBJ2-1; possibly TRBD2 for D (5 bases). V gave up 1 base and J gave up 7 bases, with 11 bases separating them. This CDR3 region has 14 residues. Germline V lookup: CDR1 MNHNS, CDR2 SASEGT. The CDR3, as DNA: TGTGCCAGCAGTGAAGTACTAGATCGTAATGAGCAGTTCTTC. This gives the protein CASSEVLDRNEQFF.

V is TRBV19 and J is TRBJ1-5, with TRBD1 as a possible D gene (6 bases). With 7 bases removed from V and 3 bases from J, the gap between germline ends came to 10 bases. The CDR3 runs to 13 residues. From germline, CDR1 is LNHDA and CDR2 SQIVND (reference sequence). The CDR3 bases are TGTGCCAGTAAGCAGGGGAACAATCAGCCCCAGCATTTT. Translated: CASKQGNNQPQHF.

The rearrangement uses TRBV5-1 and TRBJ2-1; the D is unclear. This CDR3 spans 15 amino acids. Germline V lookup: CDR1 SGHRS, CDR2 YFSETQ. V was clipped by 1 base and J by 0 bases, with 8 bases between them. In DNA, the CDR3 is TGCGCCAGCAGCTTGCAAGCGAGCTCCTACAATGAGCAGTTCTTC. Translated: CASSLQASSYNEQFF.

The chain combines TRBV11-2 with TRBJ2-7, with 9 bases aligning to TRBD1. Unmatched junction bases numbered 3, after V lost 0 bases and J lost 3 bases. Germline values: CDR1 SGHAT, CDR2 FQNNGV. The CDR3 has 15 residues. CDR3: CASSLDRGQGYEQYF. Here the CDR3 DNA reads TGTGCCAGCAGCTTAGATCGGGGACAGGGCTACGAGCAGTACTTC.

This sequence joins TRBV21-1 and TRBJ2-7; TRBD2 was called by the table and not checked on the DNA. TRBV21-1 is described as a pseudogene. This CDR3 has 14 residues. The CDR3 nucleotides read TGTGCCAGCAGCCACCTTGTAGATTCTACCGAGCAGTACTTC. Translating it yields CASSHLVDSTEQYF.

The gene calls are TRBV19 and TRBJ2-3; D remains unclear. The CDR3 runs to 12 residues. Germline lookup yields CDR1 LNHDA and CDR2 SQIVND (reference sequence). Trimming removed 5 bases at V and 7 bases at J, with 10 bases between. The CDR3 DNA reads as TGTGCCAGTAGTGAAGGCGACTATACGCAGTATTTT. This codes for CASSEGDYTQYF. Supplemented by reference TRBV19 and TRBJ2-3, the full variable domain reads DGGITQSPKYLFRKEGQNVTLSCEQNLNHDAMYWYRQDPGQGLRLIYYSQIVNDFQKGDIAEGYSVSREKKESFPLTVTSAQKNPTAFYLCASSEGDYTQYFGPGTRLTVL.

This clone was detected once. The CDR3 is CASSQTSGGGLDTQYF. CDR3 DNA: TGTGCCAGCAGCCAAACTAGCGGGGGTGGTTTGGATACGCAGTATTTT. This chain links TRBV3-1 (or the pseudogene TRBV3-2) with TRBJ2-3; 11 positions agree with TRBD2. The length of the CDR3 is 16 residues. CDR1 LGHDT and CDR2 YNNKEL come from the germline V gene (reference sequence). V shed 2 bases and J 6 bases; nucleotides not matched to a gene: 7.